This T cell receptor beta chain was captured in a study of OX40 agonist ivuxolimab in advanced cancers. Study in general: At around 81% male, the cohort had a mean age of around 56 years, ranging from roughly 20 to 79. Study results and limitations: Low clonal expansion, among the lowest seen, marked partial responders at 0.1-3.0 mg/kg.

CDR3 length: 12 residues. The germline V gene encodes CDR1 SNHLY and CDR2 FYNNEI. V lost 6 bases and J 1 base, leaving 6 bases between the germline ends. Repertoires were generated with immunoSEQ multiplex PCR, while TCRdb's copy carries only in-frame clones and drops some. The data show 35,000 to 50,000 clones, approximately 90% seen once. This clone came up a few times. Its antigen is unidentified. V gene TRBV2 combines with J gene TRBJ2-5, with D uncertain. The specimen was CD4+ or CD8+ T cells sorted from blood, collected in a trial of the OX40 agonist ivuxolimab. This TCR was recovered from an adult with an advanced solid tumor such as melanoma, head and neck, liver or kidney cancer. CDR3: CASSYSQETQYF. CDR3 bases: TGTGCCAGCAGCTACAGCCAAGAGACCCAGTACTTC.